The clone carrying this T cell receptor beta chain has a count of ten or more. What it binds is not known. CDR3 length: 17 amino acids. The trim removed 6 bases at V and 2 bases at J, leaving 10 bases unmatched. These data come from a study of T-cell memory formation after mild COVID-19. Study-level information: Clusters were largely donor specific. Study findings and constraints: CD4+ contracting clones lay mainly in CM and EM, CD8+ ones in EMRA. Cross-reactive memory seemingly joined, as some responding clones were found in pre-infection memory.

Via MiXCR, TCRdb re-called the 5' RACE reads, giving one row per CDR3 protein. This sample has approximately 430,000 distinct CDR3 sequences; around a quarter occur once, and the top ten carry under 15%. The V call is TRBV12-3 or TRBV12-4, the J call TRBJ2-7; 13 bases agree with TRBD2. This clonotype was sampled from an adult woman who had mild COVID-19 (a few samples of this study predate the infection). Cell type and time point are not known. What was sequenced was PBMCs or a T cell subset sorted from them (not recorded which). The CDR3 loop reads CASSPNSLAGGPYEQYF. For the CDR3, the DNA is TGTGCCAGCAGCCCTAACTCACTAGCGGGAGGGCCCTACGAGCAGTACTTC.